The following is a T cell receptor (beta chain) sequence with its context. This table comes from immunoSEQ multiplex PCR, and its TCRdb copy is limited to in-frame clones, with some not included. The sample contains approximately 160,000 clones, around 85% of which appear only once. The V end lost 5 bases, the J end lost 4 bases, and 11 bases lay between the germline ends. The germline CDR1 and CDR2 sequences are SGHKS and YYEKEE (reference sequence). The CDR3 totals 13 residues. The sample belongs to a study of blood T cell repertoires in COVID-19. Sequencing used peripheral blood. This TCR derives from a man aged 60 to 69 who had recovered from COVID-19. V is TRBV5-5 and J is TRBJ2-3; D is possibly TRBD2 (5 bases). The CDR3 protein is CASRMRVADTQYF. Here the CDR3 DNA reads TGTGCCAGCAGAATGAGGGTGGCAGATACGCAGTATTTT.